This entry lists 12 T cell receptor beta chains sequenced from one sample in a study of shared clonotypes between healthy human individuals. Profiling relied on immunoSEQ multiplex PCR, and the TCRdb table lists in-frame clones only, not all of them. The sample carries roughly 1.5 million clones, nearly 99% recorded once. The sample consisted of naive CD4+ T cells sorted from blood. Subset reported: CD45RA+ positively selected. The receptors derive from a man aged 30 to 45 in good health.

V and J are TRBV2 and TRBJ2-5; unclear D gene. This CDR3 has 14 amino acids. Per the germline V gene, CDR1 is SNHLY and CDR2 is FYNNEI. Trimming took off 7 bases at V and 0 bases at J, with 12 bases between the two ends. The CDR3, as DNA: TGTGCCAGCATCTCAAGACGTAACCAAGAGACCCAGTACTTC. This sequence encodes CASISRRNQETQYF.

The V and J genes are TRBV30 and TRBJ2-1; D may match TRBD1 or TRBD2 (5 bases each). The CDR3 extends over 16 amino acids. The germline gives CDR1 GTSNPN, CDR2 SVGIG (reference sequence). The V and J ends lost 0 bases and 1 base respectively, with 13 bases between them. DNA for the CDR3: TGTGCCTGGAGTGTACGGGGCGGCACTTCCTACAATGAGCAGTTCTTC. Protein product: CAWSVRGGTSYNEQFF.

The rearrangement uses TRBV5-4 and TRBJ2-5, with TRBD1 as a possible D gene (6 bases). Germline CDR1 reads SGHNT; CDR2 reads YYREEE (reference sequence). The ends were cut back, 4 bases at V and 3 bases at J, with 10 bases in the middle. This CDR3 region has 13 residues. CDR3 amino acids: CASSRDTKETQYF. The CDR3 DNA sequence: TGTGCCAGCAGCCGGGACACTAAAGAGACCCAGTACTTC. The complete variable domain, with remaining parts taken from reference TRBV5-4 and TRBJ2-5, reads ETGVTQSPTHLIKTRGQQVTLRCSSQSGHNTVSWYQQALGQGPQFIFQYYREEENGRGNFPPRFSGLQFPNYSSELNVNALELDDSALYLCASSRDTKETQYFGPGTRLLVL.

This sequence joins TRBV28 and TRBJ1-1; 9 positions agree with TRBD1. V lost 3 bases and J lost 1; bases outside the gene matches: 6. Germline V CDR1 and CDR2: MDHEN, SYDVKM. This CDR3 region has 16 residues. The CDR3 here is CASSFVPGQGNTEAFF. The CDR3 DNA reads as TGTGCCAGCAGTTTCGTCCCGGGACAGGGGAACACTGAAGCTTTCTTT. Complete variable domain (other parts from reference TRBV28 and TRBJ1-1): DVKVTQSSRYLVKRTGEKVFLECVQDMDHENMFWYRQDPGLGLRLIYFSYDVKMKEKGDIPEGYSVSREKKERFSLILESASTNQTSMYLCASSFVPGQGNTEAFFGQGTRLTVV.

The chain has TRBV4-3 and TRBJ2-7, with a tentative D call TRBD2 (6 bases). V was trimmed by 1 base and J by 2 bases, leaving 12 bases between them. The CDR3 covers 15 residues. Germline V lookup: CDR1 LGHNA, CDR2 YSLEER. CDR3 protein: CASSQGGGKTYEQYF. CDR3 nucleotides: TGCGCCAGCAGCCAAGGGGGCGGGAAGACCTACGAGCAGTACTTC.

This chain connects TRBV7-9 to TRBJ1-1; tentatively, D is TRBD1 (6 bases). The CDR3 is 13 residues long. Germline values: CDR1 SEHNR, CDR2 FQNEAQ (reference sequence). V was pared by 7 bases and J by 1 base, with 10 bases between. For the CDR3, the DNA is TGTGCCAGCACCAAAGGGGGGAACACTGAAGCTTTCTTT. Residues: CASTKGGNTEAFF.

The CDR3 protein is CASNRGSGRETQYF. In DNA, the CDR3 is TGTGCCAGCAACCGGGGGTCAGGACGGGAGACCCAGTACTTC. The J gene is TRBJ2-5, the V gene TRBV7-9, with D possibly TRBD2 on 6 matching bases. Trimming cost V 7 bases and J 5 bases, with 17 bases left between them. The germline gives CDR1 SEHNR, CDR2 FQNEAQ (reference sequence). The CDR3 is 14 amino acids. Variable domain in full (rest from reference TRBV7-9 and TRBJ2-5): DTGVSQNPRHKITKRGQNVTFRCDPISEHNRLYWYRQTLGQGPEFLTYFQNEAQLEKSRLLSDRFSAERPKGSFSTLEIQRTEQGDSAMYLCASNRGSGRETQYFGPGTRLLVL.

The CDR3 DNA reads TGTGCCAGCAGTGGACCCGGGACGGCTCGGGAGACCCAGTACTTC. Protein product: CASSGPGTARETQYF. The chain links TRBV25-1 to TRBJ2-5, with D perhaps given as TRBD1 or TRBD2 (5 bases each). CDR3 length: 15 amino acids. V was clipped by 4 bases and J by 5 bases, with 17 bases between them. Per the germline V gene, CDR1 is MGHDK and CDR2 is SYGVNS.

The chain's CDR3 is CASSLDLGGGYTF. Here the CDR3 DNA reads TGTGCCAGCAGCTTGGACCTGGGGGGTGGCTACACCTTC. The J gene is TRBJ1-2, the V gene TRBV7-2; D is perhaps TRBD1 (5 bases). Trimming cost V 3 bases and J 7 bases, with 12 bases left between them. CDR3 size: 13 residues. Germline V gene lookup returns CDR1 SGHTA and CDR2 FQGNSA.

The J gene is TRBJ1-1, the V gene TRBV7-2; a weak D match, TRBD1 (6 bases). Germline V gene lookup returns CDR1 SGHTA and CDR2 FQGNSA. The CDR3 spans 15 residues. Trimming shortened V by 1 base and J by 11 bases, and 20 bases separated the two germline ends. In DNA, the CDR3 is TGTGCCAGCAGCTTAGTGCCGTCGGGGGCAGGTGGGGCTTTCTTT. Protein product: CASSLVPSGAGGAFF.

The CDR3 nucleotides are TGTGCCAGCAGCGTAGTTCCAAGCGGGAGGGCCAATGAGCAGTTCTTC. Amino acids: CASSVVPSGRANEQFF. This chain links TRBV9 with TRBJ2-1; 10 nucleotides line up with TRBD2. CDR1 is SGDLS, CDR2 YYNGEE, per germline. The CDR3 contains 16 residues. Trimming took 0 bases from V and 6 from J; bases not matched to a gene: 6.

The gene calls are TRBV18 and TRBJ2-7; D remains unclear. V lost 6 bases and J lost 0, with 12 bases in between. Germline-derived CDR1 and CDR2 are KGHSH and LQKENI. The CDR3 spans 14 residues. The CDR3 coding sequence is TGTGCCAGCTCCCCTGGACCGTTCTCCTACGAGCAGTACTTC. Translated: CASSPGPFSYEQYF.